This passage covers 15 T cell receptor beta chains from one sample sequenced in a study of T cell responses to AZD1222 COVID-19 vaccine. Sequenced by immunoSEQ multiplex PCR; TCRdb stores in-frame clones only, minus some. This sample has some 100,000 clones, with approximately 88% found just once. The source was peripheral blood, collected on day 0 of AZD1222 vaccination. The receptors come from an adult in good health.

This sequence joins TRBV28 and TRBJ1-2; 8 nucleotides align to TRBD1. Looked up from germline, CDR1 is MDHEN and CDR2 is SYDVKM. J gave up 0 bases and V 1 base, and 7 bases lay outside the gene matches. The CDR3 runs to 17 residues. Written as DNA, the CDR3 is TGTGCCAGCAGTTTATACGGCTGGACAGGGCCTAACTATGGCTACACCTTC. Translated, it gives CASSLYGWTGPNYGYTF.

This clone has a single count. J is TRBJ2-5 and V is TRBV25-1; no definite D call. The CDR3 extends over 14 amino acids. Germline values: CDR1 MGHDK, CDR2 SYGVNS. V lost 1 base and J lost 3, with 9 bases in between. The CDR3 loop reads CASSESGGKETQYF. The CDR3 DNA reads TGTGCCAGCAGTGAATCTGGCGGCAAAGAGACCCAGTACTTC.

To note about this clone: The junction differs from germline at one of its ends, possibly a read error. This rearrangement joins TRBV6-2 or TRBV6-3 to TRBJ2-6, with D uncertain. CDR1 MNHEY and CDR2 SVGEGT come from the germline V gene. The CDR3 is made up of 13 amino acids. This CDR3 reads CASRYWWANVLTF. In DNA form, the CDR3 reads TGTGCCAGCCGTTATTGGTGGGCCAACGTCCTGACTTTC.

The chain couples TRBV28 to TRBJ1-2; D not resolved. The CDR3 has 12 residues. Looked up from germline, CDR1 is MDHEN and CDR2 is SYDVKM. Trimming left V 6 bases short and J 7 bases short, with 12 bases between. CDR3 loop: CASSLGVGGYTF. The CDR3 DNA reads TGTGCCAGCAGCCTTGGGGTAGGTGGCTACACCTTC.

V and J are TRBV3-1 (or the pseudogene TRBV3-2) and TRBJ2-7, with D unresolved. CDR3 length equals 12 residues. V shed 1 base and J shed 7 bases, with 8 bases lying between them. The germline CDR1 and CDR2 sequences are LGHDT and YNNKEL (reference sequence). The CDR3 loop is CASSQASREQYF. The CDR3, as DNA: TGTGCCAGCAGCCAAGCATCTAGGGAGCAGTACTTC.

The chain has TRBV3-1 (or the pseudogene TRBV3-2) and TRBJ2-5, with 8 bases fitting TRBD2. CDR3 length: 16 amino acids. The germline CDR1 and CDR2 sequences are LGHDT and YNNKEL (reference sequence). J was trimmed by 4 bases and V by 2 bases; bases with no gene match: 9. This chain's CDR3 is CASSQLIGGGGETQYF. Written as DNA, the CDR3 is TGTGCCAGCAGCCAACTCATCGGGGGGGGAGGAGAGACCCAGTACTTC.

This clone showed up just once. The V and J genes are TRBV3-1 (or the pseudogene TRBV3-2) and TRBJ2-1, with 9 bases fitting TRBD2. The CDR3 covers 17 residues. V shed 4 bases and J 2 bases; nucleotides not matched to a gene: 9. In germline, CDR1 is LGHDT, CDR2 YNNKEL (reference sequence). CDR3 bases: TGTGCCAGCAGCCGGGATAGCGGGAGCGTCCCCTACAATGAGCAGTTCTTC. Translating it yields CASSRDSGSVPYNEQFF.

This sequence joins TRBV27 and TRBJ2-7, with D perhaps assigned TRBD1 or TRBD2 (6 bases each). Trimming took 0 bases from V and 6 from J, leaving 12 bases between them. This CDR3 contains 14 residues. Looked up from germline, CDR1 is MNHEY and CDR2 is SMNVEV (reference sequence). CDR3 sequence reads: CASSLSRRGREQYF. Here the CDR3 DNA reads TGTGCCAGCAGTTTATCTCGACGGGGGCGCGAGCAGTACTTC.

The chain carries TRBV27 and TRBJ1-6; D is perhaps TRBD1 (6 bases). The germline gives CDR1 MNHEY, CDR2 SMNVEV (reference sequence). Between the trimmed V and J ends, which lost 6 bases and 6 bases, there was a span of 15 bases. CDR3 size: 15 residues. CDR3 amino acids: CASSRKGQSNSPLHF. CDR3 nucleotides: TGTGCCAGCAGCCGCAAAGGACAGAGTAATTCACCCCTCCACTTT.

This clone was counted only a few times. The chain combines TRBV3-1 (or the pseudogene TRBV3-2) with TRBJ2-1, with D perhaps matching TRBD2 (6 bases). This CDR3 contains 16 residues. V lost 3 bases, J lost 7 bases, and 19 bases lay in between. Germline-derived CDR1 and CDR2 are LGHDT and YNNKEL (reference sequence). CDR3 DNA sequence: TGTGCCAGCAGCCATGGATCAGCGGGCCCTGGGAATGAGCAGTTCTTC. Translation gives CASSHGSAGPGNEQFF.

This chain uses TRBV7-3 with TRBJ2-5, with 9 bases lining up with TRBD2. The CDR3 sequence is 14 residues long. J lost 5 bases, V lost 2 bases, and 3 bases had no gene match. Germline CDR1 and CDR2: SGHTA and FQGTGA. The CDR3 DNA reads TGTGCCAGCAGCTTAGCGGGGGGGCTGGAGACCCAGTACTTC. Its protein is CASSLAGGLETQYF.

The rearrangement joins TRBV9 to TRBJ2-4; 8 nucleotides match TRBD1. Per the germline V gene, CDR1 is SGDLS and CDR2 is YYNGEE. Losses at the gene ends were 0 bases for V and 8 bases for J; bases not matched to a gene: 7. This CDR3 has 15 residues. The CDR3 is CASSVAGQETHIQYF. The CDR3 coding sequence is TGTGCCAGCAGCGTAGCGGGACAGGAGACTCACATTCAGTACTTC.

The rearrangement links TRBV19 to TRBJ1-2, with D possibly matching TRBD1 (5 bases). V lost 5 bases to trimming and J lost 2 bases, with 9 bases between them. Germline V lookup: CDR1 LNHDA, CDR2 SQIVND (reference sequence). This CDR3 has 13 amino acids. The CDR3 DNA follows: TGTGCCAGTAGTCGGGCAGGGAACTATGGCTACACCTTC. Protein sequence: CASSRAGNYGYTF. Full variable domain (remainder filled in from reference TRBV19 and TRBJ1-2): DGGITQSPKYLFRKEGQNVTLSCEQNLNHDAMYWYRQDPGQGLRLIYYSQIVNDFQKGDIAEGYSVSREKKESFPLTVTSAQKNPTAFYLCASSRAGNYGYTFGSGTRLTVV.

The V and J genes are TRBV5-4 and TRBJ1-2; D is perhaps TRBD1 (5 bases). The CDR3 runs 12 residues. Germline CDR1 reads SGHNT; CDR2 reads YYREEE (reference sequence). V gave up 4 bases and J gave up 4 bases, with 8 bases separating them. CDR3 region: CASSVGAYGYTF. As DNA, the CDR3 is TGTGCCAGCAGCGTCGGGGCCTATGGCTACACCTTC.

The rearrangement joins TRBV27 to TRBJ1-3, with no clear D. With 3 bases removed from V and 0 bases from J, the gap between germline ends came to 0 bases. The CDR3 is made up of 12 amino acids. Germline CDR1 and CDR2: MNHEY and SMNVEV (reference sequence). This chain's CDR3 is CASSFSGNTIYF. The CDR3 DNA reads as TGTGCCAGCAGTTTCTCTGGAAACACCATATATTTT.